The 22 T cell receptor beta chains presented below share a single source sample, sequenced in a study of blood T cells in healthy people across ages. Primers used in a second PCR of roughly 6 to 12 cycles were a sample-barcoded 5' primer and a J-beta primer mix. TCRdb re-called the 5' RACE reads through MiXCR, storing one row per CDR3 protein. Found here are around 1,700,000 distinct CDR3 sequences, 28% of them singletons; the top ten hold roughly 8%. The sequenced sample consisted of blood. These receptors originate from a woman younger than 45 in good health.

The chain couples TRBV18 to TRBJ2-7; 12 nucleotides line up with TRBD1. Germline V gene data show CDR1 as KGHSH and CDR2 as LQKENI. The CDR3 has 16 residues. After removal of 6 bases from V and 7 bases from J, the junction contained 13 bases not matched to a gene. Here the CDR3 reads CASSALTGQGAREQYF. The CDR3 nucleotides are TGTGCCAGCTCCGCTCTGACGGGACAGGGGGCGCGAGAGCAGTACTTC.

This chain links TRBV6-5 with TRBJ1-5; TRBD1 matches 8 bases. The CDR3 extends over 19 amino acids. Germline-derived CDR1 and CDR2 are MNHEY and SVGAGI. V was pared by 3 bases and J by 0 bases, with 13 bases of the junction left unmatched. The CDR3 spells CASSYNPDRGPYSNQPQHF. The CDR3 bases are TGTGCCAGCAGTTATAATCCCGACAGGGGCCCTTATAGCAATCAGCCCCAGCATTTT.

This clonotype appeared many times. The V and J genes are TRBV18 and TRBJ2-7; 7 nucleotides agree with TRBD1. V lost 2 bases and J lost 0; bases outside the gene matches: 7. CDR3 length equals 16 residues. CDR1 and CDR2 from the germline V gene are KGHSH and LQKENI. The CDR3, as DNA: TGTGCCAGCTCACCAAGGACAGGCGGCGGCTCCTACGAGCAGTACTTC. Protein product: CASSPRTGGGSYEQYF.

The V call is TRBV14, the J call TRBJ2-4; tentatively, D is TRBD2 (6 bases). The CDR3 spans 16 residues. Trimming stripped 2 bases from V and 7 bases from J, with 18 bases between. Germline V CDR1 and CDR2: SGHDN, FVKESK. CDR3 amino acids: CASSQRLGSGDNIQYF. CDR3 sequence (DNA): TGTGCCAGCAGCCAAAGGCTTGGGTCGGGAGACAACATTCAGTACTTC.

V usage is TRBV28 and J usage is TRBJ2-3; perhaps TRBD1 as D (6 bases). The CDR3 covers 15 residues. Between the trimmed V and J ends, which lost 0 bases and 4 bases, there was a span of 11 bases. Germline V gene sequence: CDR1 MDHEN, CDR2 SYDVKM. The CDR3 DNA sequence: TGTGCCAGCAGTTTATGGGGGACAAGAGCAGATACGCAGTATTTT. Translating it yields CASSLWGTRADTQYF.

The table lists this clonotype with many counts. This rearrangement joins TRBV7-2 to TRBJ2-7, with D possibly called TRBD1 or TRBD2 (6 bases each). Germline V gene lookup returns CDR1 SGHTA and CDR2 FQGNSA. The V gene lost 2 bases and the J gene lost 5 bases, with 13 bases spanning the gap. The CDR3 contains 14 residues. In DNA form, the CDR3 reads TGTGCCAGCAGCTTAACCAGGGGAGGCGACGAGCAGTACTTC. The encoded protein is CASSLTRGGDEQYF.

The gene calls are TRBV29-1 and TRBJ2-5, with 8 bases matching TRBD1. Trimming took 4 bases from V and 5 from J; bases not matched to a gene: 6. Germline V lookup: CDR1 SQVTM, CDR2 ANQGSEA. The CDR3 extends over 13 amino acids. In DNA, the CDR3 is TGCAGCGTTGGACAGGGGCTAATGGAGACCCAGTACTTC. It yields the protein CSVGQGLMETQYF. Full variable domain (remainder filled in from reference TRBV29-1 and TRBJ2-5): SAVISQKPSRDICQRGTSLTIQCQVDSQVTMMFWYRQQPGQSLTLIATANQGSEATYESGFVIDKFPISRPNLTFSTLTVSNMSPEDSSIYLCSVGQGLMETQYFGPGTRLLVL.

This clonotype was found a few times. J is TRBJ2-6 and V is TRBV20-1; TRBD1 matches 9 bases. This CDR3 is 18 amino acids long. Germline lookup yields CDR1 DFQATT and CDR2 SNEGSKA (reference sequence). V lost 2 bases to trimming and J lost 2 bases; unmatched junction nucleotides: 10. The CDR3 DNA follows: TGCAGTGCTAGATCCCCGGGACAGGGCGCGACTGGGGCCAACGTCCTGACTTTC. Its protein is CSARSPGQGATGANVLTF.

This clonotype was counted a few times. The gene calls are TRBV28 and TRBJ2-3; D is uncertain. The CDR3 is made up of 17 amino acids. V lost 3 bases and J 0 bases, leaving 16 bases between the germline ends. The germline V gene encodes CDR1 MDHEN and CDR2 SYDVKM. The CDR3 protein is CASSFLPGTTSTDTQYF. As DNA, the CDR3 is TGTGCCAGCAGTTTCCTCCCAGGAACCACTAGCACAGATACGCAGTATTTT.

This rearrangement joins TRBV7-7 to TRBJ2-1; unclear D gene. The germline V and J ends were trimmed by 1 base and 2 bases, with 9 bases remaining between them. Germline V lookup: CDR1 SSHAT, CDR2 FNYEAQ (reference sequence). The CDR3 spans 15 residues. The CDR3 spells CASSLGANPYNEQFF. In DNA, the CDR3 is TGTGCCAGCAGCTTAGGTGCCAATCCCTACAATGAGCAGTTCTTC.

This clonotype was seen ten or more times. The CDR3 bases are TGTGCCAGCAGCCTGGGACAGGGGCGATGGGAGCAGTACTTC. Translation gives CASSLGQGRWEQYF. V is TRBV6-5 and J is TRBJ2-7; 10 bases agree with TRBD1. Per the germline V gene, CDR1 is MNHEY and CDR2 is SVGAGI. Trimming cost V 6 bases and J 7 bases; bases outside gene matches: 9. The CDR3 consists of 14 residues.

This clonotype appeared a few times. V and J are TRBV6-2 or TRBV6-3 and TRBJ1-2; 10 bases map to TRBD1. The CDR3 has 15 amino acids. V gave up 6 bases and J gave up 5 bases; unmatched junction bases: 9. Looked up from germline, CDR1 is MNHEY and CDR2 is SVGEGT. This CDR3 is CASSDPGQGDYGYTF. CDR3 in DNA: TGTGCCAGCAGCGACCCCGGACAGGGGGATTATGGCTACACCTTC.

This chain uses TRBV10-3 with TRBJ2-1; 8 nucleotides align to TRBD2. Germline V gene sequence: CDR1 ENHRY, CDR2 SYGVKD. V lost 5 bases, J lost 6 bases, and 15 bases stayed unmatched. The CDR3 totals 17 residues. DNA of the CDR3: TGTGCCATCAGTACCCCTTATGAGGGCGGGGGGAGCAATGAGCAGTTCTTC. This gives the protein CAISTPYEGGGSNEQFF.

The chain links TRBV10-3 to TRBJ1-4; D gene unclear. CDR1 is ENHRY, CDR2 SYGVKD, per germline. Trimming took 6 bases from V and 2 from J, leaving 13 bases between them. This CDR3 spans 15 amino acids. The CDR3 DNA follows: TGTGCCATCAGCCCAGGAGGAGGTACTAATGAAAAACTGTTTTTT. Translating it yields CAISPGGGTNEKLFF.

The sample holds a few counts of this clonotype. A junction boundary mismatches the germline segment, possibly from a read error. The chain recombines TRBV6-6 with TRBJ1-1; D may be TRBD1 (6 bases). From germline, CDR1 is MNHNY and CDR2 SVGAGI (reference sequence). This CDR3 spans 15 amino acids. CDR3 residues: CASSYRNPGDTETFF. The DNA for the CDR3 is TGTGCCAGCAGTTACCGGAACCCAGGGGACACTGAAACTTTCTTT.

The chain uses TRBV7-9 and TRBJ2-4, with D perhaps matching TRBD1 (6 bases). The CDR3 totals 16 residues. Looked up from germline, CDR1 is SEHNR and CDR2 is FQNEAQ (reference sequence). V dropped 10 bases and J dropped 13 bases, with 32 bases sitting between them. CDR3 in DNA: TGTGCCACCACGTACTGGGGGCAAAGCTCCTACAATGAGCAGTACTTC. Its protein is CATTYWGQSSYNEQYF.

As DNA, the CDR3 is TGCAGTGCTAGCTTGATAAGCGGGAGTGCAGATACGCAGTATTTT. It translates to CSASLISGSADTQYF. The chain recombines TRBV20-1 with TRBJ2-3; TRBD2 matches at 8 bases. The CDR3 spans 15 residues. V shed 3 bases and J 4 bases; nucleotides not matched to a gene: 9. The germline V gene encodes CDR1 DFQATT and CDR2 SNEGSKA (reference sequence).

The J gene is TRBJ2-1, the V gene TRBV24-1, with 16 positions matching TRBD2. With 1 base clipped from V and 2 bases from J, the junction kept 7 bases outside the gene matches. This CDR3 spans 20 amino acids. Germline V gene lookup returns CDR1 KGHDR and CDR2 SFDVKD. CDR3 DNA: TGTGCCACCAGTGATTTCGGAGGGACTAGCGGGGGGGCAACCTACAATGAGCAGTTCTTC. This encodes CATSDFGGTSGGATYNEQFF.

In the case of this clonotype: A single base separates this from a much larger clone, so it may be a read error. The chain couples TRBV7-2 to TRBJ2-3; D remains ambiguous. Germline V gene data show CDR1 as SGHTA and CDR2 as FQGNSA. The length of the CDR3 is 13 residues. The CDR3 region is CASSLRTTATQYF. CDR3 DNA: TGTGCCAGCAGCTTAAGAACAACAGCTACGCAGTATTTT.

The rearrangement uses TRBV19 and TRBJ2-1; maybe TRBD1 (6 bases). Between the trimmed V and J ends, which lost 6 bases and 8 bases, there was a span of 14 bases. This CDR3 region has 13 residues. Germline V gene sequence: CDR1 LNHDA, CDR2 SQIVND (reference sequence). The CDR3 spells CASSHRDVDEQFF. The DNA of the CDR3 is TGTGCCAGTAGCCACAGGGATGTCGATGAGCAGTTCTTC.

For this clonotype: One base away lies a much larger clone, so this may be a sequencing read error. The chain carries TRBV29-1 and TRBJ1-4, with 7 positions matching TRBD1. The CDR3 runs 13 residues. Germline V lookup: CDR1 SQVTM, CDR2 ANQGSEA. CDR3 sequence: CSVVDRFNEKPFF. The CDR3 coding sequence is TGCAGCGTGGTGGACAGGTTTAATGAAAAACCGTTTTTT.

The rearrangement uses TRBV10-3 and TRBJ2-3, with D maybe TRBD1 (5 bases). With 3 bases removed from V and 0 bases from J, the gap between germline ends came to 10 bases. CDR1 is ENHRY and CDR2 is SYGVKD in the germline V gene. This CDR3 comprises 15 residues. The CDR3 region has the DNA TGTGCCATCAGTGAAGGACAATCTAGCACAGATACGCAGTATTTT. Its protein product is CAISEGQSSTDTQYF.